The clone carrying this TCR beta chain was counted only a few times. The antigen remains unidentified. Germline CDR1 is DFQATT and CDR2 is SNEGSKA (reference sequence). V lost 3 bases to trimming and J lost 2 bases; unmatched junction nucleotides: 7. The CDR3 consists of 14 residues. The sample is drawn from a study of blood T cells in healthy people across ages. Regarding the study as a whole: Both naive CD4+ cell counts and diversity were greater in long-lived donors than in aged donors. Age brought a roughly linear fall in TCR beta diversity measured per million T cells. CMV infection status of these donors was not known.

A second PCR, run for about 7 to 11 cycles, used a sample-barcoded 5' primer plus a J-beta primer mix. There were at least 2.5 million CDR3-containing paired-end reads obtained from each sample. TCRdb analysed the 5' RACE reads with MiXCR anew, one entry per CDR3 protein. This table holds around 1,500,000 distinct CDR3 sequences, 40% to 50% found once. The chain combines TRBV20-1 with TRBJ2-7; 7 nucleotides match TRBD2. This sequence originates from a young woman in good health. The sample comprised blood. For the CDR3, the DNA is TGCAGTGCTAGGGGGCTGCGGGAGCCCTACGAGCAGTACTTC. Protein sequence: CSARGLREPYEQYF.